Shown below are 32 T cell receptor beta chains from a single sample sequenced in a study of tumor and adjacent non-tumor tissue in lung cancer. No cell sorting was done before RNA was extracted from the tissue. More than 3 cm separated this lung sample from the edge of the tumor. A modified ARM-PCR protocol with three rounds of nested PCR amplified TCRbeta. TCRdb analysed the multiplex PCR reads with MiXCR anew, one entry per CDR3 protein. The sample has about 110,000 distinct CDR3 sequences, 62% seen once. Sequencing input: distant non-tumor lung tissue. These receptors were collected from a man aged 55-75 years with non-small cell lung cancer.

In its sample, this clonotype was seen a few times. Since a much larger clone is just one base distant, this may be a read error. The CDR3 sequence is CVSSFTLNSNQPQHF. CDR3 bases: TGTGTCAGCAGTTTCACGTTGAATAGCAATCAGCCCCAGCATTTT. J is TRBJ1-5 and V is TRBV12-3 or TRBV12-4; D is unresolved. The CDR3 length is 15 residues.

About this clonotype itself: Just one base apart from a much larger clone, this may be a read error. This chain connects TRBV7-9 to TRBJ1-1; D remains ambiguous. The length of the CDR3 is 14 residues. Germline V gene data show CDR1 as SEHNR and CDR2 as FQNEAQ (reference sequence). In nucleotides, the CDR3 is TGTGCCAGCAGCTTATTAGGATCGAACAGTGAAGCTTTCTTT. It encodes CASSLLGSNSEAFF.

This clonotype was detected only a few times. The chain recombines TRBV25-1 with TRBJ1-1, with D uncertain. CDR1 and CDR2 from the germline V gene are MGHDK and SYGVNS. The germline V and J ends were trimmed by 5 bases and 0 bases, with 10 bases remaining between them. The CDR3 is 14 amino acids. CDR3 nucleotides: TGTGCCAGCAGTTCCGGACGGTTGAACACTGAAGCTTTCTTT. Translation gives CASSSGRLNTEAFF.

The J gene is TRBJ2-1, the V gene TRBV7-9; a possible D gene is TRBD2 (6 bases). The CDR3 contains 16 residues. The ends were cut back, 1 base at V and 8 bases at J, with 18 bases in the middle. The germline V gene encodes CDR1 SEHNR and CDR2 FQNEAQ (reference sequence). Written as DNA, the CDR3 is TGTGCCAGCAGCTTAGACGTGGTGGGAGGAAGGGATGAGCAGTTCTTC. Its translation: CASSLDVVGGRDEQFF. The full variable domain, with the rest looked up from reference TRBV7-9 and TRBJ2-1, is DTGVSQNPRHKITKRGQNVTFRCDPISEHNRLYWYRQTLGQGPEFLTYFQNEAQLEKSRLLSDRFSAERPKGSFSTLEIQRTEQGDSAMYLCASSLDVVGGRDEQFFGPGTRLTVL.

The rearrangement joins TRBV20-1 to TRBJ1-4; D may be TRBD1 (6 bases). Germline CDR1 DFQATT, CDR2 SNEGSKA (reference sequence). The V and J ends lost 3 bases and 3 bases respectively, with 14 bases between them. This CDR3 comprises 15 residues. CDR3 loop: CSASPTGLANEKLFF. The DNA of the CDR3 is TGCAGTGCTAGTCCCACAGGGTTGGCTAATGAAAAACTGTTTTTT.

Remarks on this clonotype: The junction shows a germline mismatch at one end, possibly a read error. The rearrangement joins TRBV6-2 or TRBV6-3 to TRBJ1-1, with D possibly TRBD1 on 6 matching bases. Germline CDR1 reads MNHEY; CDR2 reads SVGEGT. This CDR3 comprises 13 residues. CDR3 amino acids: CAGLGTTRTEALF. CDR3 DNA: TGTGCCGGCCTGGGGACAACTAGGACTGAAGCTCTCTTT.

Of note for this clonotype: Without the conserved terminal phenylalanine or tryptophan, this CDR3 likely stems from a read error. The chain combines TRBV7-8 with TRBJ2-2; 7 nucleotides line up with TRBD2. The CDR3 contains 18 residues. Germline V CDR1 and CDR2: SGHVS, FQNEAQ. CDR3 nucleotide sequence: TGTGCCAGCAGCTTAGGGGGGGGGTCGGCTTTGTACACCGGGGATCTGTTTTTG. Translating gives CASSLGGGSALYTGDLFL.

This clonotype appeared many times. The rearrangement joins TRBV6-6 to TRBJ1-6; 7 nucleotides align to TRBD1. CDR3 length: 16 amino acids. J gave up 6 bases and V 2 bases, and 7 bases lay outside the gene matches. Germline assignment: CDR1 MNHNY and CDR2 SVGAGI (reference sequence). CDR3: CASSYGEGARNSPLHF. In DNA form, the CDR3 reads TGTGCCAGCAGTTACGGGGAGGGGGCCCGTAATTCACCCCTCCACTTT.

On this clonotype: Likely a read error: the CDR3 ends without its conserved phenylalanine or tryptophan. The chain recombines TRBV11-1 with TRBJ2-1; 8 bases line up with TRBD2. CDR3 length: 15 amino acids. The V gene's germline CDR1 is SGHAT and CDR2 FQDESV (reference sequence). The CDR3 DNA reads TGTACCAGCAGCTTGGCGGGAGGATCCTACGATGAGCAGTTCTAC. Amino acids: CTSSLAGGSYDEQFY.

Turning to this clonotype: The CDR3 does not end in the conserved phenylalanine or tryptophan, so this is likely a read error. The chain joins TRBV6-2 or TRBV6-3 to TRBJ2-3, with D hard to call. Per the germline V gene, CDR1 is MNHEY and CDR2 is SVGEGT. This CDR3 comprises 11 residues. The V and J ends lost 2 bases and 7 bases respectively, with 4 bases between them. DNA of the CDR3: TGTGCCAGCAGTTACGGGAATACGCAGTATTTA. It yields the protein CASSYGNTQYL.

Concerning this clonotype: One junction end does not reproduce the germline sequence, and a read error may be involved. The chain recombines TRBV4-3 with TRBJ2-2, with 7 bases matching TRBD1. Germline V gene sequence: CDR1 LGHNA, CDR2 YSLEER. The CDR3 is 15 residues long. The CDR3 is CACSQGTAYAGELFF. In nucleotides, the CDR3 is TGTGCCTGCAGCCAGGGGACAGCTTACGCCGGGGAGCTGTTTTTT.

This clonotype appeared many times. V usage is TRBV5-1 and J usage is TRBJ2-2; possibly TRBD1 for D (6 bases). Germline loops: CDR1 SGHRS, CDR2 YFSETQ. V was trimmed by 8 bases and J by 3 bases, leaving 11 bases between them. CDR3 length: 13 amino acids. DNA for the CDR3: TGCGCCAGTCGGACAGACTACACCGGGGAGCTGTTTTTT. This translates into CASRTDYTGELFF. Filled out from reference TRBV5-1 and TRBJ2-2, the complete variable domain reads KAGVTQTPRYLIKTRGQQVTLSCSPISGHRSVSWYQQTPGQGLQFLFEYFSETQRNKGNFPGRFSGRQFSNSRSEMNVSTLELGDSALYLCASRTDYTGELFFGEGSRLTVL.

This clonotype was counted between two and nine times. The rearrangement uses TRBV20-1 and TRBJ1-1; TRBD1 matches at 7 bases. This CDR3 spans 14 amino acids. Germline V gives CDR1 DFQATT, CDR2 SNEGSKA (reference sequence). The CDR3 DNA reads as TGCAGAGCCATAGGGGGCGGAATGAACACTGAAGCTTTCTTT. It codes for CRAIGGGMNTEAFF.

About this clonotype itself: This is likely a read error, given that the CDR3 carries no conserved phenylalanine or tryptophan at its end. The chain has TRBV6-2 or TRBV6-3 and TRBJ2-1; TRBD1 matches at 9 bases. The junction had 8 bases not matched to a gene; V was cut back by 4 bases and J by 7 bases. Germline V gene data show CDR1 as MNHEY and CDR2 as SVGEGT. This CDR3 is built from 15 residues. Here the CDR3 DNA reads TGTGCCAGCAGTTTGCCCGGGACAGGGAGAAATGAGCAGTTCTAC. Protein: CASSLPGTGRNEQFY.

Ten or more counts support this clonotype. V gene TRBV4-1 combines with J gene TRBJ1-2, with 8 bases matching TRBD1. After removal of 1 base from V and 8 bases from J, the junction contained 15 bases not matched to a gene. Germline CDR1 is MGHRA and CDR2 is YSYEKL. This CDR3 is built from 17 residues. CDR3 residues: CASSQGMGTGWLKGYTF. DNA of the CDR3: TGCGCCAGCAGCCAAGGCATGGGGACAGGATGGTTAAAGGGCTACACCTTC.

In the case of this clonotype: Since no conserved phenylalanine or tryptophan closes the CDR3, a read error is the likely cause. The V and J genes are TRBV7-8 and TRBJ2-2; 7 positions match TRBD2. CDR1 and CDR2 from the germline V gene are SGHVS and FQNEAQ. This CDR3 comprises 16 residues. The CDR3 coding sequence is TGTGTCAGCAGCCCTCGGGCTAGCGGGAACACCGGGGAGCTGTTTTCT. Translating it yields CVSSPRASGNTGELFS.

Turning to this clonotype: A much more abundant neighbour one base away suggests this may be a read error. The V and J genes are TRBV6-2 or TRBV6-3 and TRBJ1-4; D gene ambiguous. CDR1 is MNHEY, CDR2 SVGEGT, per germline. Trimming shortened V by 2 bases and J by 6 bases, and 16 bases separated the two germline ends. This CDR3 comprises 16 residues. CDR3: CASSYRTVARDEKLFF. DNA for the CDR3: TGTGCCAGCAGTTACCGGACGGTTGCACGCGATGAAAAACTGTTTTTT.

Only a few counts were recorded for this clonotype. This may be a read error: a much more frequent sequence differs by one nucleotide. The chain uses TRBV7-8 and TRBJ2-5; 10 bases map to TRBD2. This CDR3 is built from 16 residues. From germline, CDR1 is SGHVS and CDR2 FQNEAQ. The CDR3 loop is CANSHPGLALQETQYF. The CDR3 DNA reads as TGTGCCAACAGCCACCCGGGACTAGCGTTACAAGAGACCCAGTACTTC.

CDR3 in amino acids: CASSKETGAQETQYF. The CDR3 DNA is TGTGCCAGCAGCAAAGAGACAGGGGCGCAAGAGACCCAGTACTTC. The chain uses TRBV21-1 and TRBJ2-5; the DNA was not compared with TRBD1, the D call given in the table. TRBV21-1 is a known pseudogene. The CDR3 has 15 amino acids.

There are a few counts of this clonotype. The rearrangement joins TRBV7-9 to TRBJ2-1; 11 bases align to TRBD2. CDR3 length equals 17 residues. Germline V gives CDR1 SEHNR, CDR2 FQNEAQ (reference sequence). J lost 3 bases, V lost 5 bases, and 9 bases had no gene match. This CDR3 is CASSTTPSGGLYNEQFF. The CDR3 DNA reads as TGTGCCAGCAGCACAACTCCTAGCGGGGGGCTCTACAATGAGCAGTTCTTC.

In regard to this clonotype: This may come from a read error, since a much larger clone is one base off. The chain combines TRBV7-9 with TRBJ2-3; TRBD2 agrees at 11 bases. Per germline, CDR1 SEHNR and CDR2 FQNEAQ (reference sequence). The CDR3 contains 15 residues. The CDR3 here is CAISALAGGGDTQYF. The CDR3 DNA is TGTGCCATCAGCGCCCTAGCGGGAGGAGGGGATACGCAGTATTTT.

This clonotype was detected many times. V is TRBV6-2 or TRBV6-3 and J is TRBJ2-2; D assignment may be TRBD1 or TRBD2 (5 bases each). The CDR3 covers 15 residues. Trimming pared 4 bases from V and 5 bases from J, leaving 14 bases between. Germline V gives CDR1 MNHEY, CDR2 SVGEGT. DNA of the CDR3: TGTGCCAGCAGTTTACTCGACTGGGGGACCGGGGAGCTGTTTTTT. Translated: CASSLLDWGTGELFF.

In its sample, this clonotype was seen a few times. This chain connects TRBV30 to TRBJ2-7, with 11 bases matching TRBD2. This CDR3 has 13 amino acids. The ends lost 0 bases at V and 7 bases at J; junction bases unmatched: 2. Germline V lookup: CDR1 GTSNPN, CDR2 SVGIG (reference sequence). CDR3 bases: TGTGCCTGGAGTGTAGGGACTAGCGGTGAGCAGTACTTC. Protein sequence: CAWSVGTSGEQYF.

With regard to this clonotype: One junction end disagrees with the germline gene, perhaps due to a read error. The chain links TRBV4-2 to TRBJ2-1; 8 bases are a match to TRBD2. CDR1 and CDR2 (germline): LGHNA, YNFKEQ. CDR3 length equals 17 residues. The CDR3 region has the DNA TGTACCAGCAGCCAAGCCCTACCGGGAGGGGTGGGGAATGAGCAGTTCTTC. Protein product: CTSSQALPGGVGNEQFF.

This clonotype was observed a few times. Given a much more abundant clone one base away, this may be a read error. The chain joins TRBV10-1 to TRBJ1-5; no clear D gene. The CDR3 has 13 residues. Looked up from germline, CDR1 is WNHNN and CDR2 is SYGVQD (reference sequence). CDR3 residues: CASSEGRDQSQHF. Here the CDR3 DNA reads TGCGCCAGCAGTGAGGGTCGGGATCAGTCCCAGCATTTT.

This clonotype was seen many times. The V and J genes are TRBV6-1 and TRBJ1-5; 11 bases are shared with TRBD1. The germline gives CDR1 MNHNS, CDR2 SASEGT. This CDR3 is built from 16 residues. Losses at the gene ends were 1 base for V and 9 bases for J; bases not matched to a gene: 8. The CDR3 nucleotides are TGTGCCAGCAGTGAAGTAGGACAGGGGGCCCTTTTGCCCCAGCATTTT. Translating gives CASSEVGQGALLPQHF.

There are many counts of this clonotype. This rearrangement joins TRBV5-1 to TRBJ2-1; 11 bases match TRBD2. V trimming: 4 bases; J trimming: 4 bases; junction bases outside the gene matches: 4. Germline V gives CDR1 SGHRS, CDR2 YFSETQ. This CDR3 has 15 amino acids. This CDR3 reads CASSTSGSEYNEQFF. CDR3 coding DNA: TGCGCCAGCAGCACTAGCGGGAGTGAATACAATGAGCAGTTCTTC. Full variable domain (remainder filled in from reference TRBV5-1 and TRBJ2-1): KAGVTQTPRYLIKTRGQQVTLSCSPISGHRSVSWYQQTPGQGLQFLFEYFSETQRNKGNFPGRFSGRQFSNSRSEMNVSTLELGDSALYLCASSTSGSEYNEQFFGPGTRLTVL.

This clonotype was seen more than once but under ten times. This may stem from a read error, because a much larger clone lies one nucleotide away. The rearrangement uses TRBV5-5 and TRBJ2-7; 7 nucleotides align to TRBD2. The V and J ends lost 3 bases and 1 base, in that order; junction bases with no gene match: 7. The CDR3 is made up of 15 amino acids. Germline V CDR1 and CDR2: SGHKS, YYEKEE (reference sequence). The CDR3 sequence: CASSSGRTRSYEQYF. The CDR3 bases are TGTGCCAGCAGCTCGGGTCGGACTAGGTCCTACGAGCAGTACTTC. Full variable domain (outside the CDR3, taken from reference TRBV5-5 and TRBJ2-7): DAGVTQSPTHLIKTRGQQVTLRCSPISGHKSVSWYQQVLGQGPQFIFQYYEKEERGRGNFPDRFSARQFPNYSSELNVNALLLGDSALYLCASSSGRTRSYEQYFGPGTRLTVT.

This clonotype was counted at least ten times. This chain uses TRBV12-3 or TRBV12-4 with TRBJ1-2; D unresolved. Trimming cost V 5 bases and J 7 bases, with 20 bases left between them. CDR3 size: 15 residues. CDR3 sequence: CASSPRASTVSGYTF. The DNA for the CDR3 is TGTGCCAGCAGTCCGCGCGCCAGTACGGTTTCTGGCTACACCTTC.

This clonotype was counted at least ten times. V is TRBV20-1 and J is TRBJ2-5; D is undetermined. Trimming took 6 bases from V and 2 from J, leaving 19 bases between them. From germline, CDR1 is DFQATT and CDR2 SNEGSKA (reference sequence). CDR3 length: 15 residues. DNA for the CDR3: TGCAGTGCCCGCACCCTGGGCAGACCACAAGAGACCCAGTACTTC. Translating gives CSARTLGRPQETQYF.

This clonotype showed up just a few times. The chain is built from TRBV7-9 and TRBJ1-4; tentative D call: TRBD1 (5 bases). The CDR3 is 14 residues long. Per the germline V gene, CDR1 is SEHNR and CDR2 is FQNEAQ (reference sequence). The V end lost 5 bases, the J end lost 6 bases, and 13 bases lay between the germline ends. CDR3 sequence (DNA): TGTGCCAGCAGCCAGACAGCGCTTGATGAAAAACTGTTTTTT. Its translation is CASSQTALDEKLFF.

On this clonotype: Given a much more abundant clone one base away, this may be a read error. This CDR3 reads CTSSQSGQGSGANVLTF. As DNA, the CDR3 is TGTACCAGCAGCCAATCGGGACAGGGAAGTGGGGCCAACGTCCTGACTTTC. The chain employs TRBV7-9 and TRBJ2-6; the match to TRBD1 covers 9 bases. This CDR3 has 17 amino acids. Germline V gene lookup returns CDR1 SEHNR and CDR2 FQNEAQ (reference sequence). The whole variable domain, filled in from reference TRBV7-9 and TRBJ2-6, reads DTGVSQNPRHKITKRGQNVTFRCDPISEHNRLYWYRQTLGQGPEFLTYFQNEAQLEKSRLLSDRFSAERPKGSFSTLEIQRTEQGDSAMYLCTSSQSGQGSGANVLTFGAGSRLTVL.